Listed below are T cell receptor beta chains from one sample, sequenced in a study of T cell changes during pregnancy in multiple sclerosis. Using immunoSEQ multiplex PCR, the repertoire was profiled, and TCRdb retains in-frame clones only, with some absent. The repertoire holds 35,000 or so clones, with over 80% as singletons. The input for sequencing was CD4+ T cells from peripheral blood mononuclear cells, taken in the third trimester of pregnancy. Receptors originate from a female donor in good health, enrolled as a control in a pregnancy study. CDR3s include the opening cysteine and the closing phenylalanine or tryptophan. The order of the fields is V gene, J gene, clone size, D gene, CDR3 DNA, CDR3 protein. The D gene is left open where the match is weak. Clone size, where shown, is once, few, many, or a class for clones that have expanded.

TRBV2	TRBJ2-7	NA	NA	TGTGCCAGCAGCGGAAGTGGGACTTTTTCCCTCTACGAGCAGTACTTC	CASSGSGTFSLYEQYF
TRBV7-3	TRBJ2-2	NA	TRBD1	TGTGCCAGCAGCCCACGGACCCTCCAGGGGGCCGGGGAGCTGTTTTTT	CASSPRTLQGAGELFF
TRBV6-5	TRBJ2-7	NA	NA	TGTGCCAGCAGAAAATCCGAGGGCTCCTACGAGCAGTACTTC	CASRKSEGSYEQYF
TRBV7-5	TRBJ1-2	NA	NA	TGTGTCAGAAGGAGATATGGCTACACCTTC	CVRRRYGYTF
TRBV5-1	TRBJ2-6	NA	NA	TGCGCCAGCAGCGCCGGTCAGGGGAACGGGGCCAACGTCCTGACTTTC	CASSAGQGNGANVLTF
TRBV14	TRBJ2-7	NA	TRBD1	TGTGCCAGCAGCCAAGTCGCTGGACAGGGGGCTTACGAGCAGTACTTC	CASSQVAGQGAYEQYF
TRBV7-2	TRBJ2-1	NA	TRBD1	TGTGCCAGCAGCTCGAGGACAGGGGAAATGCAGTTCTTC	CASSSRTGEMQFF
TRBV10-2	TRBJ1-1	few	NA	TGCGCCAGCAGGCAACAGGGCCCCACTGAAGCTTTCTTT	CASRQQGPTEAFF
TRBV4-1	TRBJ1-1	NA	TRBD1	TGCGCCAGCAGTTGGACTAGGACAGGGAGCGGAATGAACACTGAAGCTTTCTTT	CASSWTRTGSGMNTEAFF
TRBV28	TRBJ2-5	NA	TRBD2	TGTGCCAGTAGGACCCCTAGCGGGAGCCAAGAGACCCAGTACTTC	CASRTPSGSQETQYF
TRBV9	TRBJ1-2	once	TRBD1	TGTGCCAGCAGCGTAAAACAGGGGAATGACTATGGCTACACCTTC	CASSVKQGNDYGYTF
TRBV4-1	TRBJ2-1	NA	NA	TGCGCCAGCAGCCAAGAGAAAAAAGGGGCTGACAATGAGCAGTTCTTC	CASSQEKKGADNEQFF
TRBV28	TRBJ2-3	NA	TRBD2	TGTGCCAGCAGTTTATCCCCACTAGCGGGAGCTACAGATACGCAGTATTTT	CASSLSPLAGATDTQYF
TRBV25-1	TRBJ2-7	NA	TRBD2	TGTGCCAGCAGTGACTCTAGCGGCTACGAGCAGTACTTC	CASSDSSGYEQYF
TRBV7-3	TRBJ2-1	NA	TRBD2	TGTGCCAGCAGCTCGGGACTAGCGGTATACAATGAGCAGTTCTTC	CASSSGLAVYNEQFF